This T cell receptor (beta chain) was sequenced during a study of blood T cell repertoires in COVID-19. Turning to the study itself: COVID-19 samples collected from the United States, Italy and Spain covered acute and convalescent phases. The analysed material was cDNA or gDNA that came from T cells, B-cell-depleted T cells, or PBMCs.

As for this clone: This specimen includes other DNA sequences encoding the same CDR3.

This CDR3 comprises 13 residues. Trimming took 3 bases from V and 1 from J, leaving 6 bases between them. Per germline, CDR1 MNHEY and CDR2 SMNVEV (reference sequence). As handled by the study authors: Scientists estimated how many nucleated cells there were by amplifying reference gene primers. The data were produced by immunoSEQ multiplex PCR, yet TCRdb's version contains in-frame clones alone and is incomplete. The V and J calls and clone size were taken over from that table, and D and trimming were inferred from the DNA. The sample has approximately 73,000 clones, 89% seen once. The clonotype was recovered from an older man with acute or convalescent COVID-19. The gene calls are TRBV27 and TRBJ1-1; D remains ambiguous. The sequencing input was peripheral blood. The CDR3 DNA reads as TGTGCCAGCAGTTTGGGCAGGAACACTGAAGCTTTCTTT. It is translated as CASSLGRNTEAFF.